These 15 T cell receptor beta chains were all obtained from the same sample, sequenced in a study of blood T cell repertoires in COVID-19. Produced via immunoSEQ multiplex PCR; TCRdb's table is partial and in-frame only. The top ten hold about 1.9% of the sample, which has around 140,000 clones, approximately 74% seen once. The sequenced sample was peripheral blood. The receptors here all came from a woman in her 70s with acute or convalescent COVID-19.

Only a few counts were recorded for this clone. This chain connects TRBV23-1 to TRBJ1-4; D gene uncertain. TRBV23-1 is an open reading frame whose function is uncertain. V gave up 6 bases and J gave up 5 bases, with 10 bases separating them. The CDR3 spans 13 residues. CDR3 nucleotides: TGCGCCAGCAGCGGGAGGAGGAATGAAAAACTGTTTTTT. This sequence encodes CASSGRRNEKLFF.

This chain uses TRBV6-5 with TRBJ1-5, with 7 bases identical to TRBD1. V shed 7 bases and J 1 base; nucleotides not matched to a gene: 7. From germline, CDR1 is MNHEY and CDR2 SVGAGI. The CDR3 contains 15 residues. CDR3 nucleotides: TGTGCCAGCAAGACCAACAGGGGAAGCAATCAGCCCCAGCATTTT. Protein: CASKTNRGSNQPQHF.

The CDR3 nucleotides are TGCGCCAGCAGAAACGGTAGCTCTGGGGCCAACGTCCTGACTTTC. Translated, it gives CASRNGSSGANVLTF. This chain uses TRBV5-1 with TRBJ2-6; D not certain. CDR3 size: 15 residues. Trimming took 5 bases from V and 0 from J, leaving 9 bases between them. The germline V gene has CDR1 SGHRS and CDR2 YFSETQ.

The V gene is TRBV28, the J gene TRBJ1-4; maybe TRBD1 (5 bases). CDR1 and CDR2 (germline): MDHEN, SYDVKM. The germline V and J ends were trimmed by 5 bases and 8 bases, with 18 bases remaining between them. This CDR3 has 15 amino acids. Here the CDR3 DNA reads TGTGCCAGCAGTAGAACCGGACAACTAACAGAAAAACTGTTTTTT. Protein sequence: CASSRTGQLTEKLFF.

This sequence joins TRBV6-5 and TRBJ1-1; D is possibly TRBD1 (6 bases). The length of the CDR3 is 14 residues. Trimming took off 0 bases at V and 3 bases at J, with 8 bases between the two ends. In germline, CDR1 is MNHEY, CDR2 SVGAGI. This CDR3 is CASSYSAGDTEAFF. Here the CDR3 DNA reads TGTGCCAGCAGTTACTCGGCAGGGGACACTGAAGCTTTCTTT.

This chain links TRBV27 with TRBJ1-5; D gene unclear. CDR3 size: 14 residues. The germline CDR1 and CDR2 sequences are MNHEY and SMNVEV (reference sequence). The ends were cut back, 3 bases at V and 2 bases at J, with 8 bases in the middle. The CDR3 DNA reads as TGTGCCAGCAGTTTGTTCATTGGCAATCAGCCCCAGCATTTT. It specifies CASSLFIGNQPQHF.

The V gene is TRBV30, the J gene TRBJ2-2; 10 bases are a match to TRBD1. CDR1 is GTSNPN and CDR2 is SVGIG in the germline V gene (reference sequence). This CDR3 has 16 residues. V lost 1 base and J lost 5; bases outside the gene matches: 7. The CDR3: CAWSGQGTGATGELFF. The CDR3 DNA reads as TGTGCCTGGAGTGGACAAGGGACAGGGGCAACCGGGGAGCTGTTTTTT.

This clone was picked up many times. The chain links TRBV3-1 (or the pseudogene TRBV3-2) to TRBJ2-7; 8 nucleotides match TRBD1. CDR3 size: 14 residues. Germline CDR1 LGHDT, CDR2 YNNKEL (reference sequence). Trimming took 1 base from V and 4 from J; bases not matched to a gene: 3. The CDR3 loop reads CASSQGDRLYEQYF. DNA for the CDR3: TGTGCCAGCAGCCAAGGGGACAGGCTTTACGAGCAGTACTTC.

This chain joins TRBV9 and TRBJ1-1, with 9 bases that match TRBD1. The V gene's germline CDR1 is SGDLS and CDR2 YYNGEE. CDR3 length: 13 residues. Trimming took 4 bases from V and 6 from J; bases not matched to a gene: 4. The CDR3 is CASSLRQGAEAFF. The CDR3 nucleotides read TGTGCCAGCAGCCTCCGACAGGGGGCTGAAGCTTTCTTT.

This clone was detected a few times. The identical CDR3 is also encoded by other nucleotide sequences in the sample. V is TRBV5-1 and J is TRBJ2-1; 9 bases align to TRBD1. Germline V gene lookup returns CDR1 SGHRS and CDR2 YFSETQ. V was pared by 4 bases and J by 3 bases, with 5 bases of the junction left unmatched. The CDR3 has 15 residues. The CDR3 bases are TGCGCCAGCAGCCCGGGACAGGGAGTCTACAATGAGCAGTTCTTC. Its protein is CASSPGQGVYNEQFF.

This chain joins TRBV3-1 (or the pseudogene TRBV3-2) and TRBJ2-2; 10 bases match TRBD2. The CDR3 totals 15 residues. With V trimmed by 6 bases and J by 5 bases, 6 bases remained unmatched. Looked up from germline, CDR1 is LGHDT and CDR2 is YNNKEL (reference sequence). CDR3 in DNA: TGTGCCAGCAGACACCTAGCGGGGGTGACCGGGGAGCTGTTTTTT. Its protein product is CASRHLAGVTGELFF.

J is TRBJ2-2 and V is TRBV5-1; 10 nucleotides match TRBD1. V gave up 4 bases and J gave up 1 base; unmatched junction bases: 7. The germline V gene has CDR1 SGHRS and CDR2 YFSETQ. The CDR3 has 17 amino acids. The CDR3 DNA is TGCGCCAGCAGCCCTACTGACAGGGGGCAGAACACCGGGGAGCTGTTTTTT. Translated, it gives CASSPTDRGQNTGELFF.

This clone came up once. This chain connects TRBV5-1 to TRBJ2-3, with TRBD1 identical over 11 bases. V lost 4 bases and J lost 4; bases outside the gene matches: 5. The CDR3 length is 15 residues. Germline values: CDR1 SGHRS, CDR2 YFSETQ. CDR3: CASSARDRGSDTQYF. In DNA form, the CDR3 reads TGCGCCAGCAGCGCACGGGACAGGGGGTCAGATACGCAGTATTTT.

V and J are TRBV5-4 and TRBJ2-5, with 14 bases identical to TRBD2. The CDR3 covers 17 residues. Trimming took 0 bases from V and 3 from J; bases not matched to a gene: 4. Germline CDR1 reads SGHNT; CDR2 reads YYREEE (reference sequence). CDR3 nucleotides: TGTGCCAGCAGCTTGGGACTAGCGGGAGGGTTTAAAGAGACCCAGTACTTC. Protein product: CASSLGLAGGFKETQYF.

The chain is built from TRBV10-1 and TRBJ1-5; the match to TRBD1 covers 9 bases. V lost 2 bases to trimming and J lost 2 bases; unmatched junction nucleotides: 4. This CDR3 spans 16 amino acids. Per the germline V gene, CDR1 is WNHNN and CDR2 is SYGVQD (reference sequence). For the CDR3, the DNA is TGCGCCAGCAGTGAGAGGACAGGGGATTGCAATCAGCCCCAGCATTTT. Encoded protein: CASSERTGDCNQPQHF.